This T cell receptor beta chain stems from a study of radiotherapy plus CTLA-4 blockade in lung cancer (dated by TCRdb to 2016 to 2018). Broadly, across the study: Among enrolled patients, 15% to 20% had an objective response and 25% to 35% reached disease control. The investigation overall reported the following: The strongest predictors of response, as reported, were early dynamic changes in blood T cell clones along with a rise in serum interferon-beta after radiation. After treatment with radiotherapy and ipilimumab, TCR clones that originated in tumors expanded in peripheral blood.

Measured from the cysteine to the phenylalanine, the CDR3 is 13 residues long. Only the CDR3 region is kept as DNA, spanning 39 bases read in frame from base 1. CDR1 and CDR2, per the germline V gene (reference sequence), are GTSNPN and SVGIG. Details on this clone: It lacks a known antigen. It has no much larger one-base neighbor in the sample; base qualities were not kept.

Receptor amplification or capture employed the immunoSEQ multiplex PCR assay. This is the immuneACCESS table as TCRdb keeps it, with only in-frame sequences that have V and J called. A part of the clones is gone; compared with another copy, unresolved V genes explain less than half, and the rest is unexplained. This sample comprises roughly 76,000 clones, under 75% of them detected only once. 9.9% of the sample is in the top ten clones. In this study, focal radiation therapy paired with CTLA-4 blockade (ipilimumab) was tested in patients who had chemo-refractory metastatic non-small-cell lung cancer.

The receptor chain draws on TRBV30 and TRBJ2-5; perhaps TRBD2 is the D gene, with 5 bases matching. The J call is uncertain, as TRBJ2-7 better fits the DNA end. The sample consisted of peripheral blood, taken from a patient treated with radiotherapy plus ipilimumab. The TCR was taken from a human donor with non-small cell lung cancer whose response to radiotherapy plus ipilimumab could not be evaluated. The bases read TGTGCCTGGAGTGTACTAGGACTGGGCGAGCAGTACTTC. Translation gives CAWSVLGLGEQYF.